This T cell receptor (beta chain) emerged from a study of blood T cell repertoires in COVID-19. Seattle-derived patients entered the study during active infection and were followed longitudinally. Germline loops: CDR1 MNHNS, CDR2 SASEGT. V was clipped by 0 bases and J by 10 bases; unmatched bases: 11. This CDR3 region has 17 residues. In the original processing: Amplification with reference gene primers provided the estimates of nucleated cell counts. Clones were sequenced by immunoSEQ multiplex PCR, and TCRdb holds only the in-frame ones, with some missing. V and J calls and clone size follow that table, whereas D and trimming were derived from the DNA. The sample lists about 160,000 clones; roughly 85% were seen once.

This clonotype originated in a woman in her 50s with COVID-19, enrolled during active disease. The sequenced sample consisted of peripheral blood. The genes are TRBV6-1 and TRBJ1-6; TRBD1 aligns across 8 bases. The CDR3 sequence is CASSEAMQGAGWSPLHF. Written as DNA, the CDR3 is TGTGCCAGCAGTGAAGCTATGCAGGGGGCTGGCTGGTCACCCCTCCACTTT.